These T cell receptor beta chains were read from a single sample in a study of graft-versus-host responses after intestinal transplantation. Here immunoSEQ multiplex PCR was the method, and the copy in TCRdb shows in-frame clones only, minus some. The sample holds approximately 18,000 clones, about 89% seen once. Sequenced here: PBMCs, sampled about 230 days after intestinal transplant. The receptors were gathered from a human patient who received an intestinal transplant, so some T cells may come from the graft donor. Both conserved end residues are part of each CDR3. The D gene is left open where the match is weak. Clone size, where shown, is once, few, many, or a class for clones that have expanded.

j_gene: TRBJ2-1
d_gene: TRBD2
v_gene: TRBV14
abundance: -
CDR3aa: CASSQGPGLAGGRWNEQFF
CDR3nt: TGTGCCAGCAGCCAAGGACCGGGACTAGCGGGGGGGAGATGGAATGAGCAGTTCTTC

j_gene: TRBJ1-5
d_gene: TRBD1
v_gene: TRBV6-1
abundance: few
CDR3aa: CASSEGTGGVQPQHF
CDR3nt: TGTGCCAGCAGTGAAGGGACAGGTGGGGTACAGCCCCAGCATTTT

j_gene: TRBJ1-3
d_gene: -
v_gene: TRBV5-1
abundance: -
CDR3aa: CASSLAGGRFGNTIYF
CDR3nt: TGCGCCAGCAGCTTGGCCGGGGGAAGGTTTGGAAACACCATATATTTT

j_gene: TRBJ2-1
d_gene: TRBD2
v_gene: TRBV9
abundance: -
CDR3aa: CASSVMSGGYDEQFF
CDR3nt: TGTGCCAGCAGCGTTATGAGCGGGGGGTACGATGAGCAGTTCTTC

j_gene: TRBJ1-3
d_gene: -
v_gene: TRBV7-8
abundance: once
CDR3aa: CASRPNREKKNTIYF
CDR3nt: TGTGCCAGCAGACCGAACAGGGAGAAAAAAAACACCATATATTTT

j_gene: TRBJ1-1
d_gene: TRBD1
v_gene: TRBV9
abundance: -
CDR3aa: CASSPRGQGSTEAFF
CDR3nt: TGTGCCAGCAGCCCGAGAGGACAGGGTTCCACTGAAGCTTTCTTT

j_gene: TRBJ1-1
d_gene: -
v_gene: TRBV15
abundance: -
CDR3aa: CATSTKQYLNTEAFF
CDR3nt: TGTGCCACCAGCACCAAACAGTATCTGAACACTGAAGCTTTCTTT

j_gene: TRBJ1-2
d_gene: TRBD1
v_gene: TRBV7-4
abundance: -
CDR3aa: CASSLGDRTSYGYTF
CDR3nt: TGTGCCAGCAGCTTAGGGGACAGAACTTCCTATGGCTACACCTTC

j_gene: TRBJ1-1
d_gene: -
v_gene: TRBV7-9
abundance: -
CDR3aa: CASSGLLNTEAFF
CDR3nt: TGTGCCAGCAGCGGGCTACTGAACACTGAAGCTTTCTTT

j_gene: TRBJ1-6
d_gene: TRBD1
v_gene: TRBV11-2
abundance: -
CDR3aa: CASSYDRVPPLHF
CDR3nt: TGTGCCAGCAGCTACGACAGGGTTCCACCCCTCCACTTT

j_gene: TRBJ2-5
d_gene: -
v_gene: TRBV27
abundance: -
CDR3aa: CASSASPRETQYF
CDR3nt: TGTGCCAGCAGTGCCAGCCCACGGGAGACCCAGTACTTC

j_gene: TRBJ1-5
d_gene: TRBD1
v_gene: TRBV2
abundance: -
CDR3aa: CASSDITGGQPQHF
CDR3nt: TGTGCCAGCAGTGATATCACAGGGGGTCAGCCCCAGCATTTT

j_gene: TRBJ1-1
d_gene: -
v_gene: TRBV5-1
abundance: -
CDR3aa: CASSYANTEAFF
CDR3nt: TGCGCCAGCAGCTACGCGAACACTGAAGCTTTCTTT

j_gene: TRBJ2-7
d_gene: -
v_gene: TRBV4-1
abundance: -
CDR3aa: CASSQSVQGRDEQYF
CDR3nt: TGCGCCAGCAGCCAATCAGTACAGGGGAGGGACGAGCAGTACTTC

j_gene: TRBJ1-4
d_gene: TRBD1
v_gene: TRBV11-2
abundance: -
CDR3aa: CASSSTGTGARKLFF
CDR3nt: TGTGCCAGCAGCTCCACCGGGACAGGGGCTAGGAAACTGTTTTTT

j_gene: TRBJ2-7
d_gene: -
v_gene: TRBV9
abundance: -
CDR3aa: CASSVGGTPDEQYF
CDR3nt: TGTGCCAGCAGCGTAGGAGGGACACCGGACGAGCAGTACTTC

j_gene: TRBJ2-7
d_gene: -
v_gene: TRBV27
abundance: -
CDR3aa: CASSTSTGTVGYEQYF
CDR3nt: TGTGCCAGCAGTACATCCACAGGGACTGTAGGCTACGAGCAGTACTTC

j_gene: TRBJ2-1
d_gene: TRBD1
v_gene: TRBV5-6
abundance: -
CDR3aa: CASSPSRDRGRNEQFF
CDR3nt: TGTGCCAGCAGCCCCTCAAGGGACAGGGGGCGCAATGAGCAGTTCTTC

j_gene: TRBJ1-2
d_gene: -
v_gene: TRBV5-5
abundance: -
CDR3aa: CASTLHVSRKIYGYTF
CDR3nt: TGTGCCAGCACGCTGCATGTCTCGCGAAAGATCTATGGCTACACCTTC

j_gene: TRBJ2-7
d_gene: TRBD1
v_gene: TRBV10-3
abundance: -
CDR3aa: CAISELLTGSSYEQYF
CDR3nt: TGTGCCATCAGTGAGCTTTTGACAGGGTCCTCCTACGAGCAGTACTTC

j_gene: TRBJ1-2
d_gene: -
v_gene: TRBV10-3
abundance: -
CDR3aa: CAISGVRTVLDGYTF
CDR3nt: TGTGCCATCAGTGGAGTTAGGACAGTACTCGATGGCTACACCTTC

j_gene: TRBJ2-7
d_gene: -
v_gene: TRBV19
abundance: -
CDR3aa: CASSGGLSHEQYF
CDR3nt: TGTGCCAGTAGCGGCGGACTATCGCACGAGCAGTACTTC

j_gene: TRBJ2-3
d_gene: TRBD2
v_gene: TRBV30
abundance: -
CDR3aa: CAWSVPAGGDTDTQYF
CDR3nt: TGTGCCTGGAGTGTTCCAGCGGGGGGGGACACAGATACGCAGTATTTT

j_gene: TRBJ1-1
d_gene: TRBD1
v_gene: TRBV6-4
abundance: -
CDR3aa: CASSDGTGGTEAFF
CDR3nt: TGTGCCAGCAGTGACGGGACAGGGGGCACTGAAGCTTTCTTT

j_gene: TRBJ1-3
d_gene: TRBD1
v_gene: TRBV15
abundance: -
CDR3aa: CATSAGQGNRNTIYF
CDR3nt: TGTGCCACCAGCGCGGGACAGGGGAATAGAAACACCATATATTTT

j_gene: TRBJ2-2
d_gene: TRBD2
v_gene: TRBV2
abundance: -
CDR3aa: CASSGGLAWYTGELFF
CDR3nt: TGTGCCAGCAGTGGGGGACTAGCGTGGTACACCGGGGAGCTGTTTTTT

j_gene: TRBJ2-1
d_gene: TRBD1
v_gene: TRBV4-1
abundance: once
CDR3aa: CASSHRTGEKEQFF
CDR3nt: TGCGCCAGCAGCCACAGGACAGGGGAAAAGGAGCAGTTCTTC

j_gene: TRBJ1-2
d_gene: TRBD1
v_gene: TRBV5-6
abundance: -
CDR3aa: CASSLQGSVYGYTF
CDR3nt: TGTGCCAGCAGCTTACAGGGGTCCGTTTATGGCTACACCTTC

j_gene: TRBJ1-1
d_gene: TRBD1
v_gene: TRBV12-5
abundance: once
CDR3aa: CASGGQATSEAFF
CDR3nt: TGTGCTAGTGGTGGACAGGCAACGTCTGAAGCTTTCTTT

j_gene: TRBJ2-7
d_gene: -
v_gene: TRBV6-1
abundance: -
CDR3aa: CASSSPFKSYEQYF
CDR3nt: TGTGCCAGCAGCTCTCCGTTCAAGTCCTACGAGCAGTACTTC

j_gene: TRBJ1-1
d_gene: TRBD1
v_gene: TRBV5-1
abundance: -
CDR3aa: CASSHIQGSNTEAFF
CDR3nt: TGCGCCAGCAGCCACATACAGGGGTCGAACACTGAAGCTTTCTTT

j_gene: TRBJ2-2
d_gene: -
v_gene: TRBV6-1
abundance: -
CDR3aa: CASTWGVNTGELFF
CDR3nt: TGTGCCAGCACTTGGGGGGTGAACACCGGGGAGCTGTTTTTT

j_gene: TRBJ2-5
d_gene: TRBD2
v_gene: TRBV9
abundance: -
CDR3aa: CASSVSYGGGVQETQYF
CDR3nt: TGTGCCAGCAGCGTATCGTATGGCGGGGGGGTACAAGAGACCCAGTACTTC

j_gene: TRBJ1-2
d_gene: -
v_gene: TRBV5-1
abundance: once
CDR3aa: CASSSSPGPTFYGYTF
CDR3nt: TGCGCCAGCAGCTCGTCACCGGGACCGACGTTCTATGGCTACACCTTC

j_gene: TRBJ1-1
d_gene: -
v_gene: TRBV21-1
abundance: -
CDR3aa: CASSKCWVMSFF
CDR3nt: TGTGCCAGCAGCAAATGCTGGGTTATGTCTTTCTTT

j_gene: TRBJ2-1
d_gene: -
v_gene: TRBV2
abundance: -
CDR3aa: CAIGIHNEQFF
CDR3nt: TGTGCCATCGGGATTCACAATGAGCAGTTCTTC

j_gene: TRBJ1-1
d_gene: TRBD1
v_gene: TRBV30
abundance: -
CDR3aa: CAWITGGWGDTEAFF
CDR3nt: TGTGCCTGGATTACAGGGGGCTGGGGTGACACTGAAGCTTTCTTT

j_gene: TRBJ2-5
d_gene: TRBD1
v_gene: TRBV7-6
abundance: -
CDR3aa: CASSSTGVGETQYF
CDR3nt: TGTGCCAGCAGCTCGACAGGGGTGGGAGAGACCCAGTACTTC

j_gene: TRBJ1-2
d_gene: -
v_gene: TRBV10-2
abundance: -
CDR3aa: CASPGQISNYGYTF
CDR3nt: TGCGCCAGCCCCGGCCAGATCTCTAACTATGGCTACACCTTC

j_gene: TRBJ1-2
d_gene: -
v_gene: TRBV7-2
abundance: -
CDR3aa: CASSCIYGDGKTYGYTF
CDR3nt: TGTGCCAGCAGCTGTATCTACGGAGACGGAAAGACCTATGGCTACACCTTC

j_gene: TRBJ1-6
d_gene: -
v_gene: TRBV4-1
abundance: -
CDR3aa: CASSQRETDSPLHF
CDR3nt: TGCGCCAGCAGCCAAAGGGAGACTGATTCACCCCTCCACTTT

j_gene: TRBJ1-5
d_gene: -
v_gene: TRBV19
abundance: -
CDR3aa: CASSSGGQPQHF
CDR3nt: TGTGCCAGTAGTTCCGGAGGTCAGCCCCAGCATTTT

j_gene: TRBJ2-7
d_gene: TRBD1
v_gene: TRBV2
abundance: -
CDR3aa: CASSEIGWDRAGEQYF
CDR3nt: TGTGCCAGCAGTGAAATCGGTTGGGACAGGGCGGGGGAGCAGTACTTC

j_gene: TRBJ1-2
d_gene: -
v_gene: TRBV5-1
abundance: -
CDR3aa: CASSLGGAHGSGYTF
CDR3nt: TGCGCCAGCAGCTTGGGAGGGGCTCATGGAAGTGGCTACACCTTC

j_gene: TRBJ2-7
d_gene: TRBD2
v_gene: TRBV2
abundance: -
CDR3aa: CAILLSSGSSYEQYF
CDR3nt: TGTGCCATTCTCCTTTCTAGCGGAAGCTCCTACGAGCAGTACTTC

j_gene: TRBJ1-1
d_gene: -
v_gene: TRBV6-5
abundance: -
CDR3aa: CASSRTVGRSGAFF
CDR3nt: TGTGCCAGCAGCCGGACGGTCGGCAGGAGTGGAGCTTTCTTT

j_gene: TRBJ1-2
d_gene: TRBD1
v_gene: TRBV5-1
abundance: once
CDR3aa: CASSSEGQSYGYTF
CDR3nt: TGCGCCAGCAGCTCCGAGGGACAGAGCTATGGCTACACCTTC

j_gene: TRBJ2-3
d_gene: -
v_gene: TRBV5-1
abundance: -
CDR3aa: CASSLGDNTDTQYF
CDR3nt: TGCGCCAGCAGCTTGGGGGACAACACAGATACGCAGTATTTT

j_gene: TRBJ2-3
d_gene: -
v_gene: TRBV4-1
abundance: once
CDR3aa: CASSILQGPRTDTQYF
CDR3nt: TGCGCCAGCTCCATCCTACAGGGCCCCCGCACAGATACGCAGTATTTT

j_gene: TRBJ2-7
d_gene: -
v_gene: TRBV2
abundance: -
CDR3aa: CASSEALYGSGGNEQYF
CDR3nt: TGTGCCAGCAGTGAAGCGCTCTACGGCTCGGGTGGAAACGAGCAGTACTTC

j_gene: TRBJ1-2
d_gene: -
v_gene: TRBV7-2
abundance: -
CDR3aa: CASSLTALGNYGYTF
CDR3nt: TGTGCCAGCAGCTTAACCGCCTTGGGGAACTATGGCTACACCTTC

j_gene: TRBJ1-3
d_gene: -
v_gene: TRBV30
abundance: few
CDR3aa: CAWSVSGNTIYF
CDR3nt: TGTGCCTGGAGTGTATCTGGAAACACCATATATTTT

j_gene: TRBJ2-7
d_gene: -
v_gene: TRBV7-2
abundance: -
CDR3aa: CASSLGPYEGYEQYF
CDR3nt: TGTGCCAGCAGCTTAGGGCCTTACGAGGGGTACGAGCAGTACTTC

j_gene: TRBJ2-1
d_gene: TRBD2
v_gene: TRBV27
abundance: -
CDR3aa: CASSLSAAGGYEQFF
CDR3nt: TGTGCCAGCAGTTTATCCGCGGCGGGGGGCTACGAGCAGTTCTTC

j_gene: TRBJ2-7
d_gene: -
v_gene: TRBV30
abundance: -
CDR3aa: CAWSLGGGYEQYF
CDR3nt: TGTGCCTGGAGTTTAGGGGGGGGCTACGAGCAGTACTTC

j_gene: TRBJ1-5
d_gene: -
v_gene: TRBV19
abundance: -
CDR3aa: CASSIVGNQPQHF
CDR3nt: TGTGCCAGTAGTATTGTGGGGAATCAGCCCCAGCATTTT

j_gene: TRBJ1-5
d_gene: TRBD1
v_gene: TRBV6-1
abundance: -
CDR3aa: CASSGQGSQPQHF
CDR3nt: TGTGCCAGCAGTGGACAGGGCTCTCAGCCCCAGCATTTT

j_gene: TRBJ2-3
d_gene: TRBD2
v_gene: TRBV15
abundance: -
CDR3aa: CATSRDIAGGPSDTQYF
CDR3nt: TGTGCCACCAGCAGAGATATAGCGGGGGGGCCCTCAGATACGCAGTATTTT